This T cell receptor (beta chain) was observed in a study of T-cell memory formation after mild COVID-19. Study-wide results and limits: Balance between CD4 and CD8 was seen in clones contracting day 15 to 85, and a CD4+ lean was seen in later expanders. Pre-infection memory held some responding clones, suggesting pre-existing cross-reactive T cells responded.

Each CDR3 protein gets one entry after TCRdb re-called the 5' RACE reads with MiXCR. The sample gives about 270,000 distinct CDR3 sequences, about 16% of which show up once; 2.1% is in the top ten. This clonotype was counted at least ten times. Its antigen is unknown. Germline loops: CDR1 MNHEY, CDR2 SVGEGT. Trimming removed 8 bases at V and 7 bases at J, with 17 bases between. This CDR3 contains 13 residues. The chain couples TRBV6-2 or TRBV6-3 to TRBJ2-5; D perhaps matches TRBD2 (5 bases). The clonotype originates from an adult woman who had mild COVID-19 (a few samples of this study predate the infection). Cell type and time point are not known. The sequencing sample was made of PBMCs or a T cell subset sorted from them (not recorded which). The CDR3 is CASGVFWRATQYF. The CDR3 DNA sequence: TGTGCCAGCGGGGTCTTTTGGCGGGCGACCCAGTACTTC.